This record looks at one TCR beta chain sequence and its context. Antigen specificity is unknown. Trimming shortened V by 3 bases and J by 7 bases, and 16 bases separated the two germline ends. CDR1 and CDR2 (germline): LNHDA, SQIVND (reference sequence). This CDR3 has 16 amino acids. This specimen comes from a study of T cell responses to AZD1222 COVID-19 vaccine. Overall study results and limits: Variant regions that are unmutated are reportedly the target of nearly half of spike-specific TCRs.

Clones were read by immunoSEQ multiplex PCR, and TCRdb kept only the in-frame ones, dropping some. This sample has 100,000 to 140,000 clones; around 92% occur once, and the top ten carry about 8.1%. The sequence came from an adult who received the AZD1222 COVID-19 vaccine. The sequences come from peripheral blood, collected 28 days after the second AZD1222 dose. The genes are TRBV19 and TRBJ1-6, with unresolved D. DNA of the CDR3: TGTGCCAGTAGTATCGGGTGGGCTCTTAGGAATTCACCCCTCCACTTT. It is translated as CASSIGWALRNSPLHF.